These 28 T cell receptor beta chains originate from one sample sequenced in a study of CD8 T cell repertoires and HIV-1 epitope variants. These TCRs are of unknown antigen specificity. Method: immunoSEQ multiplex PCR; TCRdb's copy keeps in-frame clones and lacks some. The sample holds around 5,200 clones, roughly 73% seen once. Source material: cultured CD8+ T cells derived from PBMCs. Receptor source: a male donor with HIV.

The chain employs TRBV5-1 and TRBJ2-5; TRBD1 or TRBD2 may be the D gene (5 bases each). This CDR3 has 14 residues. Germline values: CDR1 SGHRS, CDR2 YFSETQ. V lost 0 bases and J 5 bases, leaving 11 bases between the germline ends. The CDR3 DNA reads as TGCGCCAGCAGCTTGGGAGGGACCAAGGAGACCCAGTACTTC. Translated: CASSLGGTKETQYF. Full variable domain (outside the CDR3, taken from reference TRBV5-1 and TRBJ2-5): KAGVTQTPRYLIKTRGQQVTLSCSPISGHRSVSWYQQTPGQGLQFLFEYFSETQRNKGNFPGRFSGRQFSNSRSEMNVSTLELGDSALYLCASSLGGTKETQYFGPGTRLLVL.

This CDR3 reads CASSLNKPGPETGELFF. In nucleotides, the CDR3 is TGTGCCAGCAGCCTAAACAAACCGGGACCCGAGACCGGGGAGCTGTTTTTT. The gene calls are TRBV7-9 and TRBJ2-2; either TRBD1 or TRBD2 may supply D (5 bases each). CDR3 length equals 17 residues. V was clipped by 5 bases and J by 5 bases, with 21 bases between them. Germline values: CDR1 SEHNR, CDR2 FQNEAQ (reference sequence).

The chain employs TRBV30 and TRBJ2-7, with 12 bases matching TRBD2. Germline V gene data show CDR1 as GTSNPN and CDR2 as SVGIG (reference sequence). V lost 3 bases to trimming and J lost 1 base; unmatched junction nucleotides: 13. The CDR3 has 18 residues. CDR3 protein: CAWSDTSGGNLISYEQYF. CDR3 sequence (DNA): TGTGCCTGGAGCGATACTAGCGGGGGGAACCTCATTTCCTACGAGCAGTACTTC.

This clone appeared once. The chain is built from TRBV9 and TRBJ1-4; 9 nucleotides align to TRBD1. V dropped 3 bases and J dropped 5; count of bases not matched to a gene: 5. Germline values: CDR1 SGDLS, CDR2 YYNGEE. The CDR3 sequence is 15 residues long. CDR3 nucleotide sequence: TGTGCCAGCAGCGCGACCGGGACAGGGAATGAAAAACTGTTTTTT. Protein: CASSATGTGNEKLFF.

This clone was seen only once. J is TRBJ2-7 and V is TRBV11-2; D assignment may be TRBD1 or TRBD2 (6 bases each). The CDR3 consists of 16 residues. CDR1 and CDR2 (germline): SGHAT, FQNNGV. Trimming removed 5 bases at V and 4 bases at J, with 21 bases between. CDR3 amino acids: CASSRDVGGGNYEQYF. The CDR3 DNA reads as TGTGCCAGCAGCCGAGACGTGGGGGGCGGTAATTACGAGCAGTACTTC.

In nucleotides, the CDR3 is TGTGCCAGCAGGCCCCTGTCCGTAGGGATCACAGATACGCAGTATTTT. Translating gives CASRPLSVGITDTQYF. This chain links TRBV13 with TRBJ2-3; D unresolved. Germline CDR1 and CDR2: PRHDT and FYEKMQ (reference sequence). The CDR3 contains 16 residues. V was shortened by 6 bases and J by 2 bases, with 18 bases between the two germline ends. Full variable domain (rest looked up from reference TRBV13 and TRBJ2-3): AAGVIQSPRHLIKEKRETATLKCYPIPRHDTVYWYQQGPGQDPQFLISFYEKMQSDKGSIPDRFSAQQFSDYHSELNMSSLELGDSALYFCASRPLSVGITDTQYFGPGTRLTVL.

The chain carries TRBV5-8 and TRBJ1-2; 7 nucleotides agree with TRBD1. V lost 4 bases to trimming and J lost 7 bases; unmatched junction nucleotides: 13. CDR3 length: 15 amino acids. Germline V CDR1 and CDR2: SGHTS, YDEGEE. The CDR3 DNA reads as TGTGCCAGCAGCCTAGGGGACAGCGGGAGGGGTGGCTACACCTTC. Translation: CASSLGDSGRGGYTF. Together with reference TRBV5-8 and TRBJ1-2, the CDR3 gives the full variable domain: EAGVTQSPTHLIKTRGQQATLRCSPISGHTSVYWYQQALGLGLQFLLWYDEGEERNRGNFPPRFSGRQFPNYSSELNVNALELEDSALYLCASSLGDSGRGGYTFGSGTRLTVV.

The chain couples TRBV29-1 to TRBJ2-1; 9 bases align to TRBD1. The CDR3 is made up of 15 amino acids. V lost 6 bases to trimming and J lost 5 bases; unmatched junction nucleotides: 11. The V gene's germline CDR1 is SQVTM and CDR2 ANQGSEA. Here the CDR3 DNA reads TGCAGCGTAGACCCCCGGGACAGGGCCAACAATGAGCAGTTCTTC. This translates into CSVDPRDRANNEQFF.

This clone was detected a few times. J is TRBJ1-2 and V is TRBV5-1; 8 positions match TRBD1. V gave up 4 bases and J gave up 8 bases; unmatched junction bases: 7. Looked up from germline, CDR1 is SGHRS and CDR2 is YFSETQ. The CDR3 is 13 residues long. CDR3 DNA: TGCGCCAGCAGCGGTGGACAGGGAGACGGCTACACCTTC. Amino acid sequence: CASSGGQGDGYTF.

The J gene is TRBJ2-3, the V gene TRBV4-3; a weak D match, TRBD2 (6 bases). Germline assignment: CDR1 LGHNA and CDR2 YSLEER. The CDR3 has 17 amino acids. Deletions cut 0 bases from V and 2 bases from J, with 15 bases between. As DNA, the CDR3 is TGCGCCAGCAGCCAAGATGGAACGGGAGCTAACACAGATACGCAGTATTTT. Amino acid sequence: CASSQDGTGANTDTQYF.

This chain links TRBV19 with TRBJ2-7; possible D gene TRBD1, 6 bases. Trimming stripped 5 bases from V and 3 bases from J, with 17 bases between. The CDR3 spans 15 residues. CDR1 is LNHDA, CDR2 SQIVND, per germline (reference sequence). CDR3 sequence reads: CASSVTGMANYEQYF. Here the CDR3 DNA reads TGTGCCAGTAGTGTTACAGGGATGGCCAACTACGAGCAGTACTTC.

As concerns this clone: A junction boundary mismatches the germline segment, possibly from a read error. This chain connects TRBV7-7 to TRBJ2-5; 8 bases map to TRBD1. The CDR3 spans 15 residues. CDR1 and CDR2 (germline): SSHAT, FNYEAQ (reference sequence). The CDR3 DNA reads as TGTGCTAGCAGCTATAGACAGGGGCTCCAAGAGACCCAGTACTTC. As protein: CASSYRQGLQETQYF. Filled out from reference TRBV7-7 and TRBJ2-5, the complete variable domain reads GAGVSQSPRYKVTKRGQDVTLRCDPISSHATLYWYQQALGQGPEFLTYFNYEAQPDKSGLPSDRFSAERPEGSISTLTIQRTEQRDSAMYRCASSYRQGLQETQYFGPGTRLLVL.

The V call is TRBV7-3, the J call TRBJ2-2; TRBD1 is a possible D gene (6 bases). Germline values: CDR1 SGHTA, CDR2 FQGTGA. V lost 5 bases to trimming and J lost 8 bases, with 18 bases between them. This CDR3 comprises 15 residues. The CDR3 sequence: CASSPTDSPRGELFF. The DNA of the CDR3 is TGTGCCAGCAGCCCCACGGACAGCCCTAGGGGGGAGCTGTTTTTT. The full variable domain, rest sourced from reference TRBV7-3 and TRBJ2-2, is GAGVSQTPSNKVTEKGKYVELRCDPISGHTALYWYRQSLGQGPEFLIYFQGTGAADDSGLPNDRFFAVRPEGSVSTLKIQRTERGDSAVYLCASSPTDSPRGELFFGEGSRLTVL.

Only a few counts were recorded for this clone. The chain employs TRBV28 and TRBJ2-1, with 7 bases identical to TRBD2. Losses at the gene ends were 3 bases for V and 9 bases for J; bases not matched to a gene: 14. This CDR3 is built from 16 residues. Germline V gene lookup returns CDR1 MDHEN and CDR2 SYDVKM. As DNA, the CDR3 is TGTGCCAGCAGTTTCCCTAGGATGGGAGGGCCGATTGAGCAGTTCTTC. Amino acids: CASSFPRMGGPIEQFF. Variable domain in full (rest from reference TRBV28 and TRBJ2-1): DVKVTQSSRYLVKRTGEKVFLECVQDMDHENMFWYRQDPGLGLRLIYFSYDVKMKEKGDIPEGYSVSREKKERFSLILESASTNQTSMYLCASSFPRMGGPIEQFFGPGTRLTVL.

This clone appeared a few times. The chain carries TRBV28 and TRBJ2-5; TRBD1 might be the D (6 bases). V shed 6 bases and J shed 2 bases, with 13 bases lying between them. CDR1 and CDR2 (germline): MDHEN, SYDVKM. The CDR3 length is 14 residues. CDR3 nucleotides: TGTGCCAGCAGCCCAGGACAGCTTCAAGAGACCCAGTACTTC. As protein: CASSPGQLQETQYF. Supplemented by reference TRBV28 and TRBJ2-5, the full variable domain reads DVKVTQSSRYLVKRTGEKVFLECVQDMDHENMFWYRQDPGLGLRLIYFSYDVKMKEKGDIPEGYSVSREKKERFSLILESASTNQTSMYLCASSPGQLQETQYFGPGTRLLVL.

The chain recombines TRBV29-1 with TRBJ1-1; D possibly corresponds to TRBD1 (6 bases). The CDR3 is 14 amino acids. V was cut by 6 bases and J by 7 bases, with 21 bases left in between. Germline CDR1 SQVTM, CDR2 ANQGSEA. This chain's CDR3 is CSVETAEGGGEAFF. DNA of the CDR3: TGCAGCGTCGAAACTGCGGAGGGGGGGGGTGAAGCTTTCTTT.

Only a few counts were recorded for this clone. The chain combines TRBV13 with TRBJ2-7, with D uncertain. V dropped 4 bases and J dropped 0 bases, with 10 bases sitting between them. Per germline, CDR1 PRHDT and CDR2 FYEKMQ (reference sequence). The CDR3 sequence is 14 residues long. CDR3 amino acids: CASSSSESSYEQYF. DNA of the CDR3: TGTGCCAGCAGCTCCTCCGAGAGCTCCTACGAGCAGTACTTC. Filled out from reference TRBV13 and TRBJ2-7, the complete variable domain reads AAGVIQSPRHLIKEKRETATLKCYPIPRHDTVYWYQQGPGQDPQFLISFYEKMQSDKGSIPDRFSAQQFSDYHSELNMSSLELGDSALYFCASSSSESSYEQYFGPGTRLTVT.

V and J are TRBV6-5 and TRBJ1-4; no clear D. V lost 5 bases to trimming and J lost 4 bases, with 14 bases between them. The CDR3 covers 15 residues. The germline CDR1 and CDR2 sequences are MNHEY and SVGAGI. This CDR3 reads CASSKKPGLNEKLFF. CDR3 nucleotide sequence: TGTGCCAGCAGTAAAAAGCCAGGTCTTAATGAAAAACTGTTTTTT.

The chain couples TRBV7-9 to TRBJ2-1; D not certain. V dropped 6 bases and J dropped 4 bases, with 13 bases sitting between them. Germline-derived CDR1 and CDR2 are SEHNR and FQNEAQ (reference sequence). The CDR3 covers 14 residues. CDR3 sequence (DNA): TGTGCCAGCAGGCCCAATAGTGGGTACAATGAGCAGTTCTTC. Its translation: CASRPNSGYNEQFF.

The chain combines TRBV11-2 with TRBJ2-5; the D gene could be TRBD1 or TRBD2 (5 bases each). V was pared by 5 bases and J by 1 base, with 14 bases between. The CDR3 is made up of 15 amino acids. Germline V gene sequence: CDR1 SGHAT, CDR2 FQNNGV. CDR3 protein: CASSPRGESQETQYF. The CDR3 DNA sequence: TGTGCCAGCAGCCCAAGAGGGGAGTCCCAAGAGACCCAGTACTTC.

V is TRBV27 and J is TRBJ2-2; 12 nucleotides match TRBD1. CDR1 and CDR2 from the germline V gene are MNHEY and SMNVEV (reference sequence). CDR3 size: 17 residues. V shed 6 bases, J shed 7 bases, and the junction held 12 bases outside the gene matches. CDR3 DNA: TGTGCCAGCAGCCGACCATGGGACAGGGGGCCAGGCGGGGAGCTGTTTTTT. Translated: CASSRPWDRGPGGELFF.

Only a few counts were recorded for this clone. The J gene is TRBJ2-7, the V gene TRBV5-6; perhaps TRBD1 as D (5 bases). V was shortened by 0 bases and J by 7 bases, with 11 bases between the two germline ends. This CDR3 has 13 residues. The germline V gene has CDR1 SGHDT and CDR2 YYEEEE. The CDR3 sequence: CASSLGQSSEQYF. The CDR3, as DNA: TGTGCCAGCAGCTTGGGACAGTCCTCAGAGCAGTACTTC.

This rearrangement joins TRBV28 to TRBJ2-1; 9 positions agree with TRBD2. Per the germline V gene, CDR1 is MDHEN and CDR2 is SYDVKM. The CDR3 runs 15 residues. Trimming at V came to 7 bases and at J to 7 bases, leaving 11 bases not matched to a gene. The CDR3 sequence: CASMTRLSGRNEQFF. Written as DNA, the CDR3 is TGTGCCAGCATGACACGGCTTAGCGGGAGAAATGAGCAGTTCTTC.

The chain has TRBV7-9 and TRBJ2-7, with 11 bases aligning to TRBD1. This CDR3 spans 16 amino acids. After removal of 0 bases from V and 3 bases from J, the junction contained 4 bases not matched to a gene. The germline gives CDR1 SEHNR, CDR2 FQNEAQ (reference sequence). CDR3 in amino acids: CASSLAGQGVDYEQYF. In DNA form, the CDR3 reads TGTGCCAGCAGCTTAGCGGGACAGGGGGTGGACTACGAGCAGTACTTC.

This chain joins TRBV27 and TRBJ2-3; D not certain. Germline V gene sequence: CDR1 MNHEY, CDR2 SMNVEV (reference sequence). Trimming took off 6 bases at V and 2 bases at J, with 3 bases between the two ends. CDR3 length: 11 amino acids. The CDR3 nucleotides are TGTGCCAGCAGGTACACAGATACGCAGTATTTT. As protein: CASRYTDTQYF.

V usage is TRBV27 and J usage is TRBJ1-1; D remains unclear. CDR1 and CDR2 (germline): MNHEY, SMNVEV (reference sequence). Trimming stripped 10 bases from V and 0 bases from J, with 12 bases between. The CDR3 contains 13 residues. The CDR3: CATSWGLNTEAFF. The CDR3 DNA follows: TGTGCCACCTCTTGGGGTTTGAACACTGAAGCTTTCTTT.

V gene TRBV10-3 combines with J gene TRBJ2-1; possibly TRBD2 for D (5 bases). Trimming left V 0 bases short and J 0 bases short, with 9 bases between. The CDR3 spans 16 residues. The germline gives CDR1 ENHRY, CDR2 SYGVKD. The CDR3, as DNA: TGTGCCATCAGTGAGTCGATGGCGGGCTCCTACAATGAGCAGTTCTTC. Translation: CAISESMAGSYNEQFF.

The chain employs TRBV7-3 and TRBJ2-5, with TRBD1 as a possible D gene (6 bases). Trimming removed 4 bases from V and 4 bases from J, with 16 bases in between. The CDR3 totals 15 residues. Germline loops: CDR1 SGHTA, CDR2 FQGTGA. CDR3 sequence reads: CASSSQGSVGETQYF. The CDR3 DNA sequence: TGTGCCAGCAGCTCTCAGGGGAGTGTGGGAGAGACCCAGTACTTC.